This is a list of T cell receptor beta chains from one sample in a study of blood T cell repertoires in COVID-19. Libraries were prepared by immunoSEQ multiplex PCR; TCRdb keeps only in-frame clonotypes and omits some of them. Here the sample spans 45,000 to 70,000 clones, approximately 80% being singletons. The sequencing input was peripheral blood. Receptors originate from a man aged 55 to 70 with acute or convalescent COVID-19. CDR3s include the opening cysteine and the closing phenylalanine or tryptophan. Fields, in order: clone size, D gene, J gene, V gene, CDR3 protein, CDR3 DNA. The D gene is left open where the match is weak. Not every row has a clone size; where given, it reads once, few, many or a size class.

>.|.|TRBJ1-5|TRBV19
CASSIRRGNQPQHF
TGTGCCAGTAGTATAAGACGGGGCAATCAGCCCCAGCATTTT
>many|.|TRBJ2-1|TRBV2
CASSDGLYYNEQFF
TGTGCCAGCAGTGACGGTCTCTACTACAATGAGCAGTTCTTC
>.|TRBD1|TRBJ2-7|TRBV11-2
CASSLGGTGTYEQYF
TGTGCCAGCAGCTTAGGAGGGACAGGGACCTACGAGCAGTACTTC
>.|TRBD1|TRBJ2-2|TRBV27
CASSSRQGGTGELFF
TGTGCCAGCAGTTCGAGACAGGGTGGAACCGGGGAGCTGTTTTTT
>few|TRBD2|TRBJ2-3|TRBV3-1/TRBV3-2
CASSQVIRPSGGGPDTQYF
TGTGCCAGCAGCCAAGTCATAAGGCCTAGCGGGGGGGGGCCAGATACGCAGTATTTT
>once|TRBD1|TRBJ1-5|TRBV19
CATTRDRGRGNQPQHF
TGTGCCACCACTCGGGACAGGGGGCGCGGGAATCAGCCCCAGCATTTT
>.|.|TRBJ1-2|TRBV19
CASHQGQSRRDYGYTF
TGTGCCAGCCACCAAGGACAATCCCGAAGGGACTATGGCTACACCTTC
>.|TRBD2|TRBJ2-5|TRBV3-1/TRBV3-2
CASSQDPAGKGETQYF
TGTGCCAGCAGCCAAGATCCAGCGGGGAAGGGAGAGACCCAGTACTTC
>.|TRBD1|TRBJ1-2|TRBV9
CASSPSGQGLGNYGYTF
TGTGCCAGCAGCCCCTCGGGACAGGGATTAGGAAACTATGGCTACACCTTC
>.|.|TRBJ2-5|TRBV3-1/TRBV3-2
CASSSRDIRETQYF
TGTGCCAGCAGCTCCCGGGACATCCGGGAGACCCAGTACTTC
>.|.|TRBJ2-1|TRBV7-9
CASSLSLPTGHNEQFF
TGTGCCAGCAGCTTGAGTCTCCCCACAGGACACAATGAGCAGTTCTTC
>.|.|TRBJ1-6|TRBV30
CAWRGPSENSPLHF
TGTGCCTGGAGGGGCCCTTCTGAGAATTCACCCCTCCACTTT
>.|TRBD2|TRBJ2-7|TRBV6-1
CASSPGGRRYEQYF
TGTGCCAGCAGTCCGGGGGGTCGTAGATACGAGCAGTACTTC
>.|.|TRBJ2-3|TRBV7-2
CASTQSGRSTDTQYF
TGTGCCAGCACCCAGAGCGGCAGAAGCACAGATACGCAGTATTTT
>.|.|TRBJ2-7|TRBV4-1
CASSPQFSYEQYF
TGCGCCAGCAGCCCACAGTTTTCCTACGAGCAGTACTTC
>few|.|TRBJ2-1|TRBV7-2
CASSRGPNNEQFF
TGTGCCAGCAGCCGAGGGCCCAACAATGAGCAGTTCTTC
>.|TRBD2|TRBJ2-3|TRBV4-1
CASSQDGLAGTDTQYF
TGCGCCAGCAGCCAAGATGGACTAGCGGGCACAGATACGCAGTATTTT
>.|.|TRBJ1-1|TRBV28
CASSLLKGVTEAFF
TGTGCCAGCAGTTTACTTAAGGGGGTCACTGAAGCTTTCTTT
>.|.|TRBJ1-1|TRBV20-1
CSASLGMMNTEAFF
TGCAGTGCTAGTTTGGGCATGATGAACACTGAAGCTTTCTTT
>.|TRBD1|TRBJ1-5|TRBV6-5
CASSKRGTGRLPQHF
TGTGCCAGCAGTAAAAGGGGGACAGGGCGCCTGCCCCAGCATTTT
>.|.|TRBJ2-6|TRBV7-6
CASSSNPKALFEANVLTF
TGTGCCAGCAGCTCCAACCCGAAAGCGCTCTTTGAGGCCAACGTCCTGACTTTC
>.|TRBD1|TRBJ1-1|TRBV30
CAWSLRTGRLNTEAFF
TGTGCCTGGAGTCTACGGACAGGGCGTCTGAACACTGAAGCTTTCTTT
>.|.|TRBJ2-7|TRBV7-2
CASSLGGLLSYEQYF
TGTGCCAGCAGCTTAGGGGGGCTCCTCTCCTACGAGCAGTACTTC
>.|.|TRBJ1-6|TRBV12-3/TRBV12-4
CASTLGGNSPLHF
TGTGCCAGCACCTTAGGAGGTAATTCACCCCTCCACTTT
>.|.|TRBJ2-1|TRBV6-5
CASSKPPSHEQFF
TGTGCCAGCAGTAAACCCCCGAGCCATGAGCAGTTCTTC
>.|.|TRBJ1-5|TRBV6-4
CASSVNSGQPQHF
TGTGCCAGCAGTGTTAATAGCGGTCAGCCCCAGCATTTT
>.|.|TRBJ2-1|TRBV14
CASSLGQFYNEQFF
TGTGCCAGCAGCCTTGGACAGTTTTACAATGAGCAGTTCTTC
>.|TRBD2|TRBJ2-7|TRBV19
CASSFGGTSYEQYF
TGTGCCAGTAGTTTCGGGGGGACCTCCTACGAGCAGTACTTC
>.|.|TRBJ2-1|TRBV28
CASTSSYNEQFF
TGTGCCAGCACCTCTTCCTACAATGAGCAGTTCTTC
>.|.|TRBJ1-2|TRBV6-5
CATTPGGNYGYTF
TGTGCCACCACGCCTGGCGGTAACTATGGCTACACCTTC
>few|TRBD2|TRBJ2-5|TRBV5-1
CATRGGLETQYF
TGCGCCACTCGGGGGGGCCTGGAGACCCAGTACTTC
>.|.|TRBJ2-1|TRBV5-1
CASSREYNEQFF
TGCGCCAGCAGCCGAGAGTACAATGAGCAGTTCTTC
>.|.|TRBJ2-1|TRBV7-3
CASSPVTVSYNEQFF
TGTGCCAGCAGCCCGGTGACAGTGTCCTACAATGAGCAGTTCTTC
>.|.|TRBJ2-1|TRBV13
CASSLTGRNNEQFF
TGTGCCAGCAGCTTGACAGGACGGAACAATGAGCAGTTCTTC
>.|.|TRBJ2-3|TRBV5-1
CASSLSARGTDTQYF
TGCGCCAGCAGCTTATCTGCCAGGGGTACAGATACGCAGTATTTT
>.|.|TRBJ1-2|TRBV7-8
CASSLDKIYGYTF
TGTGCCAGCAGCCTCGACAAGATCTATGGCTACACCTTC
>.|.|TRBJ1-5|TRBV12-3/TRBV12-4
CASSLESRNQHF
TGTGCCAGCAGTTTAGAGTCCAGGAACCAGCATTTT
>.|.|TRBJ1-3|TRBV27
CASSFAGGNTIYF
TGTGCCAGCAGTTTTGCAGGGGGAAACACCATATATTTT